This paragraph reports one TCR beta chain. The CDR3 has 14 residues. Germline V gives CDR1 SGHTA, CDR2 FQGNSA. V dropped 5 bases and J dropped 9 bases, with 14 bases sitting between them. This entry is derived from a study of blood T cell repertoires in COVID-19. The overall study: T cells, B-cell-depleted T cells, or PBMCs provided the cDNA or gDNA that served as material.

The method was immunoSEQ multiplex PCR; TCRdb's version includes in-frame clones alone and lacks a portion of them. Of tens of thousands of clones listed, approximately 83% are singletons. Sequencing input: peripheral blood. The V gene is TRBV7-2, the J gene TRBJ1-6, with TRBD1 as a possible D gene (6 bases). The receptor's source is an elderly woman with COVID-19, enrolled during active disease. The CDR3 DNA is TGTGCCAGCAGCGCGGGGGCGCGGGGTTCACCCCTCCACTTT. Protein product: CASSAGARGSPLHF.